This T cell receptor (beta chain) came from a study of technical replicates of blood from a few donors. Measured with immunoSEQ multiplex PCR; TCRdb has only the in-frame clones, and not every one. This table has about 99,000 clones, about 96% appearing once. Germline CDR1 reads MNHEY; CDR2 reads SVGAGI. The CDR3 sequence is 11 residues long. Between the trimmed V and J ends, which lost 6 bases and 7 bases, there was a span of 4 bases. The genes are TRBV6-5 and TRBJ1-6; unclear D gene. Sequenced: T cells isolated from PBMCs. The sequence derives from a human donor in good health. The CDR3 region has the DNA TGTGCCAGCAGCTTCAATTCACCCCTCCACTTT. Translating it yields CASSFNSPLHF.